This T cell receptor beta chain was identified in a study of monozygotic twins with inflammatory bowel disease. TCRdb reworked the 5' RACE reads into one entry per CDR3 protein, no DNA. The sample totals under 200,000 distinct CDR3 sequences. Germline loops: CDR1 SEHNR, CDR2 FQNEAQ (reference sequence). The CDR3 sequence is 17 residues long. This chain connects TRBV7-9 to TRBJ2-2; TCRdb proposes TRBD2, but this gene call is untestable without DNA. What was sequenced was blood. This receptor was identified in a human donor with ulcerative colitis or Crohn's disease, or a healthy co-twin of an affected twin (not recorded which). CDR3 loop: CASSFRESGANTGELFF.